Below are 7 T cell receptor beta chains sequenced from a single sample in a study of cytomegalovirus exposure and HLA in healthy donors. Clones were sequenced by immunoSEQ multiplex PCR, and TCRdb holds only the in-frame ones, with some missing. The sample consists of 110,000 to 150,000 clones, roughly nine tenths of them appearing once. The sequencing input was PBMCs. These TCRs come from a man younger than 30 in good health and CMV-seronegative.

In this sample, this clone turned up once. The chain combines TRBV5-1 with TRBJ2-1; 11 positions match TRBD1. This CDR3 region has 15 residues. Per germline, CDR1 SGHRS and CDR2 YFSETQ. V trimming: 4 bases; J trimming: 4 bases; junction bases outside the gene matches: 4. In DNA, the CDR3 is TGCGCCAGCAGCGACGGGACAGGGGGTTACAATGAGCAGTTCTTC. Its protein product is CASSDGTGGYNEQFF.

The chain has TRBV30 and TRBJ2-1; 14 bases align to TRBD2. CDR1 and CDR2 (germline): GTSNPN, SVGIG (reference sequence). This CDR3 comprises 16 residues. With V trimmed by 4 bases and J by 6 bases, 8 bases remained unmatched. CDR3 region: CAWNQRGLAGGNEQFF. In nucleotides, the CDR3 is TGTGCCTGGAACCAGAGAGGACTAGCGGGGGGCAATGAGCAGTTCTTC.

The chain has TRBV2 and TRBJ2-7; a possible D gene is TRBD2 (6 bases). From germline, CDR1 is SNHLY and CDR2 FYNNEI. The CDR3 spans 16 residues. The V gene lost 11 bases and the J gene lost 8 bases, with 31 bases spanning the gap. The CDR3 is CAVRPGAGISYDKQYF. The CDR3 DNA reads as TGTGCCGTAAGACCCGGGGCGGGGATCTCCTACGATAAGCAGTACTTC.

The V and J genes are TRBV4-3 and TRBJ2-7; 7 bases line up with TRBD1. Germline V gene lookup returns CDR1 LGHNA and CDR2 YSLEER. Losses at the gene ends were 6 bases for V and 7 bases for J; bases not matched to a gene: 6. The CDR3 runs to 12 residues. The DNA of the CDR3 is TGCGCCAGCAGACGACAGGGTCAAGAGCAGTACGTC. Translating gives CASRRQGQEQYV.

This clone occurred once. The J gene is TRBJ2-7, the V gene TRBV28; 10 bases align to TRBD1. Per germline, CDR1 MDHEN and CDR2 SYDVKM. J lost 6 bases, V lost 5 bases, and 7 bases had no gene match. CDR3 length equals 14 residues. The CDR3 coding sequence is TGTGCCAGCAGTCCTAGACAGGGGGCCCGCGAGCAGTACTTC. Encoded protein: CASSPRQGAREQYF.

The V call is TRBV9, the J call TRBJ2-5; D is possibly TRBD1 (6 bases). The ends were cut back, 1 base at V and 1 base at J, with 8 bases in the middle. The CDR3 length is 14 residues. Germline-derived CDR1 and CDR2 are SGDLS and YYNGEE. CDR3 residues: CASSVRGTQETQYF. The DNA of the CDR3 is TGTGCCAGCAGCGTAAGGGGGACCCAAGAGACCCAGTACTTC.

The CDR3: CASSLAPGHPTGSGNTIYF. CDR3 nucleotide sequence: TGCGCCAGCAGCTTGGCCCCGGGACACCCGACGGGCTCTGGAAACACCATATATTTT. This rearrangement joins TRBV5-1 to TRBJ1-3; the D gene is possibly TRBD1 (6 bases). The CDR3 runs 19 residues. The germline CDR1 and CDR2 sequences are SGHRS and YFSETQ. Trimming left V 0 bases short and J 0 bases short, with 19 bases between.